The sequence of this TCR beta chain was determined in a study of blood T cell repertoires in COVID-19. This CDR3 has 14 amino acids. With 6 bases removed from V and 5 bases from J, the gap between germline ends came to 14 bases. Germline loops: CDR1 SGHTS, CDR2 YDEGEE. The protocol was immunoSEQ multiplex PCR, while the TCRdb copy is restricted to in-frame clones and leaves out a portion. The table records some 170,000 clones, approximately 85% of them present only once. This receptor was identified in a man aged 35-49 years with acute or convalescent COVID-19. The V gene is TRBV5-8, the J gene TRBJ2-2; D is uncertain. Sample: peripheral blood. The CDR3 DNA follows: TGTGCCAGCAACACTTACTTGAGGACCGGGGAGCTGTTTTTT. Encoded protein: CASNTYLRTGELFF.